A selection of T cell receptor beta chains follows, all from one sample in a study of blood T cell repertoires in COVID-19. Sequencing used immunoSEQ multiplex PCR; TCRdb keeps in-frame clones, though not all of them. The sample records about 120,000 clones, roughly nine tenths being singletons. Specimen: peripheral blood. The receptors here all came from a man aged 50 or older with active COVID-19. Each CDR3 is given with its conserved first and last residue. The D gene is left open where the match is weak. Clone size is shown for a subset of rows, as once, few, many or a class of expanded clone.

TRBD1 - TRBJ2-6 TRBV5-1 CASSSGTGISGANVLTF TGCGCCAGCAGCTCCGGGACAGGGATCTCTGGGGCCAACGTCCTGACTTTC
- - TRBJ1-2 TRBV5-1 CASSLVREKPSF TGCGCCAGCAGCTTGGTGAGGGAAAAGCCCTCCTTC
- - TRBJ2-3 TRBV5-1 CASSLAGVPPDTQYF TGCGCCAGCAGCTTGGCCGGGGTTCCCCCAGATACGCAGTATTTT
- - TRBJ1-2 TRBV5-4 CASSLGGNYGYTF TGTGCCAGCAGCTTGGGCGGGAACTATGGCTACACCTTC
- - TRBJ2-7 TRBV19 CASSLDRRSSYEQYF TGTGCCAGTAGTCTTGACAGGAGAAGCTCCTACGAGCAGTACTTC
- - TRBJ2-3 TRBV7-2 CASSTASEKTDTQYF TGTGCCAGCAGCACCGCTAGCGAGAAAACAGATACGCAGTATTTT
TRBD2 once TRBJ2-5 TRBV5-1 CASSLDQREGRSGAETQYF TGCGCCAGCAGCTTGGATCAGCGGGAGGGCCGTTCAGGCGCGGAGACCCAGTACTTC
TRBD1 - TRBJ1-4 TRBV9 CASSAQGSNEKLFF TGTGCCAGCAGCGCACAGGGGTCTAATGAAAAACTGTTTTTT
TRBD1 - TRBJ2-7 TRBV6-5 CASSYSHRGYEQYF TGTGCCAGCAGTTACTCCCACAGGGGTTACGAGCAGTACTTC
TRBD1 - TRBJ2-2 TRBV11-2 CASQDRGEAGELFF TGTGCCAGCCAAGACAGGGGGGAAGCTGGGGAGCTGTTTTTT
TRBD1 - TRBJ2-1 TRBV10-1 CASTAGTGQYNEQFF TGCGCCAGCACAGCCGGGACAGGACAATACAATGAGCAGTTCTTC
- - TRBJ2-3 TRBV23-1 CASSRGTDTQYF TGCGCCAGCAGTCGAGGCACAGATACGCAGTATTTT
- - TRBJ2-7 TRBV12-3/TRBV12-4 CASSPGLAAEQYF TGTGCCAGCAGCCCGGGACTTGCCGCAGAGCAGTACTTC
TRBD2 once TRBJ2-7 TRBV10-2 CASSESPSGLLHEQYF TGCGCCAGCAGTGAGTCCCCTAGCGGACTTCTCCACGAGCAGTACTTC
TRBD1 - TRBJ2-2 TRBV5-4 CASTLRGQNTGELFF TGTGCCAGCACCTTAAGGGGGCAGAACACCGGGGAGCTGTTTTTT
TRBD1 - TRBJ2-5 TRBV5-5 CASSLTGGWETQYF TGTGCCAGCAGCTTAACAGGGGGCTGGGAGACCCAGTACTTC
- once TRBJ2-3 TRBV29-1 CSVPPGVPDTQYF TGCAGCGTCCCCCCGGGGGTGCCAGATACGCAGTATTTT
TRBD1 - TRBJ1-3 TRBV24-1 CATSDLATDRGGNTIYF TGTGCCACCAGTGACCTCGCCACTGACAGGGGAGGAAACACCATATATTTT
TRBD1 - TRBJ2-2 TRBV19 CASRDRVTGELFF TGTGCCAGTAGGGACAGGGTCACCGGGGAGCTGTTTTTT
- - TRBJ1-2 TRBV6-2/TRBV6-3 CASSQTRPYGYTF TGTGCCAGCAGCCAGACACGGCCCTATGGCTACACCTTC
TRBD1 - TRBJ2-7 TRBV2 CASTVTGDPHEQYF TGTGCCAGCACTGTAACAGGGGATCCCCACGAGCAGTACTTC
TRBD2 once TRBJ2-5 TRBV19 CASSIRGAGAREETQYF TGTGCCAGTAGTATACGTGGAGCGGGGGCCCGGGAAGAGACCCAGTACTTC
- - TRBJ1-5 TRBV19 CASSSRVADFNQPQHF TGTGCCAGTAGTTCCAGGGTGGCCGATTTTAATCAGCCCCAGCATTTT
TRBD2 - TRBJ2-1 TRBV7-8 CASSLALAGGHNEQFF TGTGCCAGCAGCTTAGCACTAGCGGGGGGCCACAATGAGCAGTTCTTC
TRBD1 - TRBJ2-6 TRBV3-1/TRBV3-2 CASSQLTGGGLSGANVLTF TGTGCCAGCAGCCAACTGACAGGGGGCGGGCTGTCTGGGGCCAACGTCCTGACTTTC
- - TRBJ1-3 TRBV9 CASSVGVGLAGNTIYF TGTGCCAGCAGCGTAGGAGTGGGCCTGGCTGGAAACACCATATATTTT
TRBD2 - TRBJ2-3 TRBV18 CASSPILGGSSDTQYF TGTGCCAGCTCACCAATTCTAGGCGGGAGCTCAGATACGCAGTATTTT
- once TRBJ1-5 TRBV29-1 CSVVFGTNQPQHF TGCAGCGTTGTATTTGGGACAAATCAGCCCCAGCATTTT
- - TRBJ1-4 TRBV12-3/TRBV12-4 CASSTGHNEKLFF TGTGCCAGCAGTACCGGACACAATGAAAAACTGTTTTTT
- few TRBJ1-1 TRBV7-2 CASSLSANTEAFF TGTGCCAGCAGCTTGAGCGCAAACACTGAAGCTTTCTTT
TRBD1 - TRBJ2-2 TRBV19 CASSATGDYTGELFF TGTGCCAGTAGTGCGACAGGGGATTACACCGGGGAGCTGTTTTTT
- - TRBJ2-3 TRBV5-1 CASSLAEAGWGTDTQYF TGCGCCAGCAGCTTGGCCGAGGCCGGGTGGGGCACAGATACGCAGTATTTT
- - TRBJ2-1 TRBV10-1 CASSFKRDNEQFF TGCGCCAGCAGTTTTAAGCGGGACAATGAGCAGTTCTTC
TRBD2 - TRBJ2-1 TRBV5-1 CASSLGGTSGTDEQFF TGCGCCAGCAGCTTGGGGGGGACTAGCGGGACCGATGAGCAGTTCTTC
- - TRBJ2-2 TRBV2 CASSGVAGSNTGELFF TGTGCCAGCTCAGGGGTAGCGGGCTCGAACACCGGGGAGCTGTTTTTT
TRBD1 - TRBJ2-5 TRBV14 CASSKPWAGGQETQYF TGTGCCAGCAGCAAACCCTGGGCAGGGGGCCAAGAGACCCAGTACTTC
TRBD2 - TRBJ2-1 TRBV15 CATSDRLAGGHNSYNEQFF TGTGCCACCAGCGACAGACTAGCGGGAGGCCATAATTCCTACAATGAGCAGTTCTTC
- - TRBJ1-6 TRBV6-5 CASRSQQGPSPLHF TGTGCCAGCAGGTCCCAACAGGGACCCTCACCCCTCCACTTT
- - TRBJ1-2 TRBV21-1 CASSKAQGEGRYGYTF TGTGCCAGCAGCAAAGCGCAGGGCGAAGGACGCTATGGCTACACCTTC
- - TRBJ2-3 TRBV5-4 CASSLDIASTDTQYF TGTGCCAGCAGCTTGGATATAGCTAGCACAGATACGCAGTATTTT